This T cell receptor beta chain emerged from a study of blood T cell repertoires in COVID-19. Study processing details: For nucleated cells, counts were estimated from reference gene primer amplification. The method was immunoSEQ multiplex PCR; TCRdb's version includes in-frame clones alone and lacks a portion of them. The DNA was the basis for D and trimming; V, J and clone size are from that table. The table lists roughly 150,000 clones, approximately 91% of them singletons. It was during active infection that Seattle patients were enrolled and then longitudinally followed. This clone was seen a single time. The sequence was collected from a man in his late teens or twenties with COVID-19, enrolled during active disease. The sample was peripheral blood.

The CDR3 DNA is TGTGCCAGTAGTAGGAGACAGGGGAGCTACGAGCAGTACTTC. This encodes CASSRRQGSYEQYF. This chain links TRBV19 with TRBJ2-7; TRBD1 agrees at 8 bases. The CDR3 has 14 residues. V was pared by 4 bases and J by 3 bases, with 5 bases of the junction left unmatched. Germline values: CDR1 LNHDA, CDR2 SQIVND (reference sequence). Based on the CDR3 plus reference TRBV19 and TRBJ2-7, the full variable domain is DGGITQSPKYLFRKEGQNVTLSCEQNLNHDAMYWYRQDPGQGLRLIYYSQIVNDFQKGDIAEGYSVSREKKESFPLTVTSAQKNPTAFYLCASSRRQGSYEQYFGPGTRLTVT.